The TCR beta chain described here comes from a study of CD8 T cells in ankylosing spondylitis (dated by TCRdb to the late 2010s). About the full investigation: The study set out to find disease-linked TCR variants by profiling T cell receptor beta repertoires in ankylosing spondylitis patients and healthy donors. The whole study cohort included 85 to 120 healthy donors and over 20 ankylosing spondylitis patients. Peripheral blood samples were taken, and synovial fluid was additionally collected from ankylosing spondylitis patients.

The reads were generated on an Illumina HiSeq 2500. TCR beta libraries were prepared by quantitative 5'-RACE with molecular barcodes. For the original study's pipeline: A new computational method based on a probabilistic model of VDJ rearrangement was used to identify disease-linked TCR variants. TCRdb reworked the public reads: Q25 trimming with fastp, MiXCR clone assembly, productive beta chains retained. Each CDR3 protein gets just one entry, which takes the most common genes and DNA from the rows behind it. V and J calls and clone size were set by TCRdb, not the authors. Within this sample are about 360,000 distinct CDR3 sequences, with approximately 22% of them counted one time only. The ten top clones hold around 13% of the sample. General conclusions and limits of the study: Blood from ankylosing spondylitis patients appeared to be characterized by a TCR beta motif made up of eight highly homologous amino acid variants. In peripheral blood, the disease-linked clones were found at relatively low frequencies and had a CD8+ phenotype. The disease-linked clones were reported as significantly enriched in matched synovial fluid samples from ankylosing spondylitis patients. Some of the motif variants had been reported before in the synovial fluid and blood of reactive arthritis patients, a finding that suggests common disease-initiation mechanisms.

This clonotype was seen a handful of times. This receptor's antigen is unknown. Qualities for individual bases were not recorded, and no much larger clone is one base off. The CDR3 goes from the cysteine to the phenylalanine over 16 residues. Only the CDR3 region is kept as DNA, spanning 48 bases read in frame from base 1. For CDR1 and CDR2, the germline V gene lists SGDLS and YYNGEE. The germline V and J ends show losses of 0 bases and 0 bases respectively, and no gene match explains 2 bases of the junction. This clonotype originated in a male donor with ankylosing spondylitis or in good health (not recorded which). The sequenced sample was blood, either unsorted or a sorted T cell fraction (not recorded which). The chain employs TRBV9 and TRBJ2-4, and 8 bases in between align with TRBD1. The bases are TGTGCCAGCAGCGTAGGGGACAGGTTAGCCAAAAACATTCAGTACTTC. The translation is CASSVGDRLAKNIQYF.